Below, 29 T cell receptor beta chains from the same sample are listed, as sequenced in a study of shared clonotypes between healthy human individuals. The data were produced by immunoSEQ multiplex PCR, yet TCRdb's version contains in-frame clones alone and is incomplete. The data show about half a million clones, approximately 81% seen once. Sequenced: PBMCs. These receptors came from a middle-aged woman in good health. Some clones in this sample may be carry-over from other donors' samples.

Regarding this clone: At one of its ends the junction is not consistent with the germline gene, which may arise from a read error. The sample has other DNA sequences that encode this CDR3 too. The CDR3 protein is CASSQVAGSYEQYF. The CDR3 nucleotides are TGCGCCAGCAGCCAAGTGGCAGGGTCCTATGAGCAGTACTTC. The chain has TRBV4-1 and TRBJ2-7, with a possible D match to TRBD1 (5 bases). There are 14 residues in the CDR3. The germline gives CDR1 MGHRA, CDR2 YSYEKL.

As regards this clone: A single base is all that separates this from a far larger clone, so a read error is likely. Additional DNA sequences in this sample encode the identical CDR3. The rearrangement uses TRBV18 and TRBJ1-1, with D uncertain. CDR1 KGHSH and CDR2 LQKENI come from the germline V gene. This CDR3 has 13 residues. CDR3 DNA: TGTGCCAGCTCAGTCGACGGGAACACTGAAGCTCTCTTT. Its translation is CASSVDGNTEALF.

The chain uses TRBV6-1 and TRBJ2-7; D remains ambiguous. Germline V gene data show CDR1 as MNHNS and CDR2 as SASEGT. The ends were cut back, 3 bases at V and 4 bases at J, with 1 base in the middle. This CDR3 contains 10 residues. The CDR3 loop reads CASSEYEQYF. CDR3 coding DNA: TGTGCCAGCAGTGAGTACGAGCAGTACTTC.

J is TRBJ1-1 and V is TRBV27; D call uncertain. The CDR3 has 13 residues. Germline lookup yields CDR1 MNHEY and CDR2 SMNVEV (reference sequence). With 3 bases removed from V and 1 base from J, the gap between germline ends came to 6 bases. CDR3 coding DNA: TGTGCCAGCAGTTTGGTGGGGAACACTGAAGCTTTCTTT. The encoded protein is CASSLVGNTEAFF.

The genes are TRBV7-3 and TRBJ2-3; possible D gene TRBD2, 6 bases. Germline lookup yields CDR1 SGHTA and CDR2 FQGTGA. This CDR3 has 15 residues. V was cut by 3 bases and J by 0 bases, with 10 bases left in between. CDR3 amino acids: CASSLSGLSTDTQYF. In nucleotides, the CDR3 is TGTGCCAGCAGCTTGAGCGGACTAAGCACAGATACGCAGTATTTT.

This clone appeared once. The chain is built from TRBV28 and TRBJ2-5; TRBD1 or TRBD2 may be the D gene (5 bases each). The length of the CDR3 is 12 residues. Germline-derived CDR1 and CDR2 are MDHEN and SYDVKM. V was cut by 8 bases and J by 3 bases, with 10 bases left in between. CDR3 residues: CASRDPEETQYF. The CDR3 DNA reads as TGTGCCAGCCGGGACCCCGAAGAGACCCAGTACTTC.

The chain uses TRBV28 and TRBJ2-7; D is tentatively TRBD1 or TRBD2 (5 bases each). Germline V gene sequence: CDR1 MDHEN, CDR2 SYDVKM. The CDR3 is 14 residues long. Trimming stripped 7 bases from V and 5 bases from J, with 18 bases between. The CDR3 region has the DNA TGTGCCAGCAATGCCGGGGCCTGGGGGAACGAGCAGTACTTC. This codes for CASNAGAWGNEQYF. Full variable domain (outside the CDR3, taken from reference TRBV28 and TRBJ2-7): DVKVTQSSRYLVKRTGEKVFLECVQDMDHENMFWYRQDPGLGLRLIYFSYDVKMKEKGDIPEGYSVSREKKERFSLILESASTNQTSMYLCASNAGAWGNEQYFGPGTRLTVT.

V and J are TRBV7-3 and TRBJ2-5; 8 bases agree with TRBD2. The CDR3 is made up of 15 amino acids. Unmatched junction bases numbered 7, after V lost 2 bases and J lost 5 bases. The germline gives CDR1 SGHTA, CDR2 FQGTGA. CDR3: CASSLSSGSGETQYF. In DNA, the CDR3 is TGTGCCAGCAGCTTATCCAGCGGGAGCGGGGAGACCCAGTACTTC.

The J gene is TRBJ1-1, the V gene TRBV28; D might be TRBD1 (5 bases). The CDR3 extends over 13 amino acids. Germline-derived CDR1 and CDR2 are MDHEN and SYDVKM. V gave up 7 bases and J gave up 4 bases, with 13 bases separating them. CDR3 sequence reads: CASMWGFGTEAFF. The CDR3, as DNA: TGTGCCAGCATGTGGGGGTTTGGCACTGAAGCTTTCTTT.

The chain recombines TRBV2 with TRBJ1-1; D is undetermined. The CDR3 covers 14 residues. Germline V gene lookup returns CDR1 SNHLY and CDR2 FYNNEI. With 5 bases removed from V and 5 bases from J, the gap between germline ends came to 15 bases. CDR3 sequence (DNA): TGTGCCAGCAGTACGGCCAGCCGGGGTACTGAAGCTTTCTTT. The encoded protein is CASSTASRGTEAFF.

With respect to this clone: With only one base between it and a far larger clone, this is likely a read error. This chain connects TRBV11-3 to TRBJ2-3; 8 bases are a match to TRBD2. V was pared by 5 bases and J by 4 bases, with 20 bases of the junction left unmatched. Per germline, CDR1 SGHNT and CDR2 YENEEA. The CDR3 has 19 amino acids. For the CDR3, the DNA is TGTGCCAGCAGCGACAGAAGGGGAGGACCAGCGGGAGTGGCAGATACGCAGTATTTT. Protein sequence: CASSDRRGGPAGVADTQYF.

The chain employs TRBV5-4 and TRBJ2-2; 7 bases line up with TRBD2. Germline V CDR1 and CDR2: SGHNT, YYREEE (reference sequence). The CDR3 contains 16 residues. The J segment lost 2 bases and the V segment lost 0 bases, leaving 4 bases of the junction unmatched. The CDR3 nucleotides are TGTGCCAGCAGCTTGGCCGGGACTATCAACACCGGGGAGCTGTTTTTT. This gives the protein CASSLAGTINTGELFF.

The chain has TRBV5-1 and TRBJ2-2, with 9 bases aligning to TRBD1. The germline CDR1 and CDR2 sequences are SGHRS and YFSETQ. CDR3 length: 16 amino acids. V lost 4 bases, J lost 5 bases, and 9 bases stayed unmatched. DNA for the CDR3: TGCGCCAGCAGCCCGTCGACAGGGGGAACAACCGGGGAGCTGTTTTTT. Protein: CASSPSTGGTTGELFF.

J is TRBJ2-7 and V is TRBV15; D gene ambiguous. The CDR3 runs to 14 residues. Germline assignment: CDR1 LNHNV and CDR2 YYDKDF (reference sequence). The V gene lost 4 bases and the J gene lost 4 bases, with 14 bases spanning the gap. CDR3 nucleotide sequence: TGTGCCACCAGCATCGCTCATGGGGTTTACGAGCAGTACTTC. Its translation is CATSIAHGVYEQYF.

This clone was seen once. This sequence joins TRBV28 and TRBJ1-2; no clear D. Per germline, CDR1 MDHEN and CDR2 SYDVKM. V was clipped by 9 bases and J by 1 base, with 6 bases between them. CDR3 size: 11 residues. DNA for the CDR3: TGTGCCAGTAATATTAACTATGGCTACACCTTC. It yields the protein CASNINYGYTF.

V and J are TRBV7-2 and TRBJ1-1, with 8 bases lining up with TRBD1. The V gene's germline CDR1 is SGHTA and CDR2 FQGNSA. V was pared by 1 base and J by 7 bases, with 5 bases of the junction left unmatched. The length of the CDR3 is 14 residues. The CDR3 here is CASSLDQGQDEAFF. CDR3 coding DNA: TGTGCCAGCAGCTTAGATCAGGGACAGGATGAAGCTTTCTTT. The full variable domain, completed using reference TRBV7-2 and TRBJ1-1, is GAGVSQSPSNKVTEKGKDVELRCDPISGHTALYWYRQSLGQGLEFLIYFQGNSAPDKSGLPSDRFSAERTGGSVSTLTIQRTQQEDSAVYLCASSLDQGQDEAFFGQGTRLTVV.

V usage is TRBV30 and J usage is TRBJ1-4; possible D gene TRBD1, 5 bases. Germline V gives CDR1 GTSNPN, CDR2 SVGIG (reference sequence). This CDR3 region has 12 residues. Trimming pared 7 bases from V and 8 bases from J, leaving 14 bases between. The CDR3 DNA follows: TGTGCCTCAACTGGGGACGGAGAAAAACTGTTTTTT. Its protein product is CASTGDGEKLFF.

A remark on this clone: A far bigger clonotype differs at one base, so this is likely a read error. At the DNA level, this CDR3 is encoded by other sequences in the same sample as well. The rearrangement joins TRBV6-6 to TRBJ2-2, with D possibly being TRBD1 or TRBD2 (5 bases each). V was pared by 8 bases and J by 3 bases, with 13 bases between. The CDR3 length is 14 residues. Germline V gene sequence: CDR1 MNHNY, CDR2 SVGAGI (reference sequence). This CDR3 is CASGSGTDTGELFF. The CDR3 DNA is TGTGCCAGCGGGTCAGGGACGGACACCGGGGAGCTGTTTTTT.

The chain recombines TRBV27 with TRBJ1-1; D might be TRBD1 (5 bases). The CDR3 is 18 residues long. The V end lost 3 bases, the J end lost 1 base, and 21 bases lay between the germline ends. Looked up from germline, CDR1 is MNHEY and CDR2 is SMNVEV (reference sequence). CDR3 nucleotides: TGTGCCAGCAGTTTCGTTGGCCGAGCGAGGAGGGGGAACACTGAAGCTTTCTTT. Its protein is CASSFVGRARRGNTEAFF.

Worth noting for this clone: Distinct nucleotide sequences in the sample also encode this CDR3. The CDR3 nucleotides read TGCGCCAGCAGCCAAGGTAGTCAAGAGACCCAGTACTTC. This codes for CASSQGSQETQYF. The chain recombines TRBV4-1 with TRBJ2-5; no clear D gene. The CDR3 length is 13 residues. From germline, CDR1 is MGHRA and CDR2 YSYEKL. The ends were cut back, 1 base at V and 2 bases at J, with 5 bases in the middle.

The chain is built from TRBV27 and TRBJ2-3; 8 nucleotides match TRBD2. V was clipped by 6 bases and J by 3 bases; unmatched bases: 23. This CDR3 has 20 amino acids. Germline assignment: CDR1 MNHEY and CDR2 SMNVEV (reference sequence). This CDR3 reads CASSPFSGTRRFQATDTQYF. DNA of the CDR3: TGTGCCAGCAGCCCATTTTCCGGGACTAGAAGGTTCCAGGCAACAGATACGCAGTATTTT.

The chain uses TRBV9 and TRBJ2-1, with 13 bases fitting TRBD2. Germline lookup yields CDR1 SGDLS and CDR2 YYNGEE. After removal of 5 bases from V and 5 bases from J, the junction contained 13 bases not matched to a gene. The CDR3 covers 18 residues. Here the CDR3 reads CASSGRTSGSAGHNEQFF. The CDR3 DNA is TGTGCCAGCAGTGGGAGGACTAGCGGGAGTGCAGGACACAATGAGCAGTTCTTC.

The chain joins TRBV5-4 to TRBJ1-1; perhaps TRBD1 as D (5 bases). Germline V gives CDR1 SGHNT, CDR2 YYREEE (reference sequence). The CDR3 consists of 13 residues. V dropped 0 bases and J dropped 5 bases, with 8 bases sitting between them. The CDR3 region has the DNA TGTGCCAGCAGCTTGGAACAGGAAACTGAAGCTTTCTTT. Translation: CASSLEQETEAFF. Full variable domain (missing parts from reference TRBV5-4 and TRBJ1-1): ETGVTQSPTHLIKTRGQQVTLRCSSQSGHNTVSWYQQALGQGPQFIFQYYREEENGRGNFPPRFSGLQFPNYSSELNVNALELDDSALYLCASSLEQETEAFFGQGTRLTVV.

The rearrangement links TRBV28 to TRBJ2-7; TRBD2 matches 8 bases. The CDR3 totals 16 residues. The V segment lost 5 bases and the J segment 3 bases; nucleotides outside the gene matches: 12. CDR1 is MDHEN and CDR2 is SYDVKM in the germline V gene. CDR3 nucleotide sequence: TGTGCCAGCAGTCCTCATGAATTAGCGGGACTCTACGAGCAGTACTTC. It specifies CASSPHELAGLYEQYF. The full variable domain, with the rest looked up from reference TRBV28 and TRBJ2-7, is DVKVTQSSRYLVKRTGEKVFLECVQDMDHENMFWYRQDPGLGLRLIYFSYDVKMKEKGDIPEGYSVSREKKERFSLILESASTNQTSMYLCASSPHELAGLYEQYFGPGTRLTVT.

This sequence joins TRBV5-1 and TRBJ2-7; D may correspond to TRBD1 or TRBD2 (5 bases each). V gave up 2 bases and J gave up 3 bases, with 15 bases separating them. The CDR3 runs to 15 residues. Germline CDR1 and CDR2: SGHRS and YFSETQ. CDR3 loop: CASSFRTGRDYEQYF. CDR3 in DNA: TGCGCCAGCAGCTTCAGGACGGGACGGGACTACGAGCAGTACTTC.

This chain joins TRBV6-4 and TRBJ1-2; D unclear. Germline values: CDR1 MRHNA, CDR2 SNTAGT. CDR3 length: 12 amino acids. Trimming took off 3 bases at V and 8 bases at J, with 10 bases between the two ends. CDR3 nucleotide sequence: TGTGCCAGCAGTGAAGTGGAATTCGGCTACACCTTC. Protein product: CASSEVEFGYTF.

This clone turned up a few times. This chain uses TRBV29-1 with TRBJ2-4, with D unclear. Between the trimmed V and J ends, which lost 3 bases and 8 bases, there was a span of 14 bases. This CDR3 region has 13 residues. Germline-derived CDR1 and CDR2 are SQVTM and ANQGSEA. This CDR3 reads CSVESISRDIQYF. The DNA for the CDR3 is TGCAGCGTTGAGTCCATCTCCAGAGACATTCAGTACTTC.

V is TRBV7-2 and J is TRBJ2-1, with D unclear. Germline values: CDR1 SGHTA, CDR2 FQGNSA. V lost 4 bases and J 3 bases, leaving 10 bases between the germline ends. CDR3 length: 14 amino acids. Here the CDR3 reads CASSSPGSYNEQFF. The CDR3 nucleotides read TGTGCCAGCAGCTCTCCGGGTAGCTACAATGAGCAGTTCTTC.

The V gene is TRBV21-1, the J gene TRBJ1-2; the table's D call TRBD1 went unverified against the DNA. TRBV21-1 is assigned pseudogene status. This CDR3 has 14 residues. The CDR3: CAPQSGAEPYGYTF. DNA of the CDR3: TGTGCCCCCCAAAGTGGGGCAGAACCCTATGGCTACACCTTC.